The subject of this entry is one T cell receptor beta chain. This specimen belongs to a study of spatial heterogeneity in lung cancer. About the research overall: For the average unique TCR and UMI combination, more than 8.5 occurrences appeared in raw reads.

Stated time point: sample taken at primary tumor resection. Frozen PBMC, nontumor lung or tumor provided whole RNA, which was sequenced unsorted. Every individual TCR cDNA molecule carried its own unique molecular identifier, which allowed correction of PCR and sequencing errors. Each CDR3 protein gets one entry after TCRdb re-called the 5' RACE reads with MiXCR. Among around 45,000 distinct CDR3 sequences listed, roughly 15% were seen once. The V gene lost 3 bases and the J gene lost 3 bases, with 17 bases spanning the gap. From germline, CDR1 is SEHNR and CDR2 FQNEAQ (reference sequence). This CDR3 is built from 16 residues.

The source is a male donor with early-stage non-small cell lung cancer. This material consisted of PBMCs, taken at surgery. The chain uses TRBV7-9 and TRBJ1-1; D not certain. Here the CDR3 reads CASSFRWSGGDTEAFF. The DNA for the CDR3 is TGTGCCAGCAGCTTCAGGTGGAGTGGCGGGGACACTGAAGCTTTCTTT.